The 23 T cell receptor beta chains in this list originate from one sample, sequenced in a study of CD4+ T cells in melanoma. The repertoire was sequenced with immunoSEQ multiplex PCR; TCRdb's copy has only in-frame clones and lacks some. The table records about 9,900 clones, approximately 72% of them present only once. The specimen sequenced was tumor tissue. The receptors come from a human donor with melanoma.

The J gene is TRBJ2-6, the V gene TRBV6-4, with 8 bases fitting TRBD1. Germline loops: CDR1 MRHNA, CDR2 SNTAGT. The CDR3 covers 18 residues. V was clipped by 7 bases and J by 2 bases; unmatched bases: 13. For the CDR3, the DNA is TGTGCCAGCAAGAAGACGGACAGGGAATATCCTGGGGCCAACGTCCTGACTTTC. This encodes CASKKTDREYPGANVLTF.

Here the CDR3 DNA reads TGTGCCAGCAACGGGGGGTTTGGTGATACGCAGTATTTT. As protein: CASNGGFGDTQYF. The chain couples TRBV6-1 to TRBJ2-3; the match to TRBD2 covers 7 bases. The germline gives CDR1 MNHNS, CDR2 SASEGT. Trimming cost V 7 bases and J 6 bases; bases outside gene matches: 7. The CDR3 is 13 amino acids.

The rearrangement links TRBV4-1 to TRBJ2-7; 7 bases map to TRBD1. In germline, CDR1 is MGHRA, CDR2 YSYEKL. The CDR3 length is 20 residues. V shed 1 base and J 1 base; nucleotides not matched to a gene: 19. CDR3 bases: TGCGCCAGCAGCCAAGGCCACTATTCTATCCGAGGGGGCGCGTCCTACGAGCAGTACTTC. It is translated as CASSQGHYSIRGGASYEQYF.

This chain joins TRBV7-3 and TRBJ2-1; TRBD2 matches at 12 bases. Trimming took 2 bases from V and 9 from J; bases not matched to a gene: 2. The germline CDR1 and CDR2 sequences are SGHTA and FQGTGA. The CDR3 covers 14 residues. CDR3: CASSLLAGGSEQFF. CDR3 nucleotides: TGTGCCAGCAGCTTACTAGCGGGGGGGAGTGAGCAGTTCTTC. The full variable domain, with the rest looked up from reference TRBV7-3 and TRBJ2-1, is GAGVSQTPSNKVTEKGKYVELRCDPISGHTALYWYRQSLGQGPEFLIYFQGTGAADDSGLPNDRFFAVRPEGSVSTLKIQRTERGDSAVYLCASSLLAGGSEQFFGPGTRLTVL.

V gene TRBV5-1 combines with J gene TRBJ2-3; D is uncertain. Between the trimmed V and J ends, which lost 7 bases and 0 bases, there was a span of 12 bases. Germline V gene data show CDR1 as SGHRS and CDR2 as YFSETQ. This CDR3 is built from 14 residues. Here the CDR3 reads CASSLGTSTDTQYF. For the CDR3, the DNA is TGCGCCAGCTCGCTGGGCACTAGCACAGATACGCAGTATTTT.

The J gene is TRBJ1-1, the V gene TRBV10-3; maybe TRBD1 (6 bases). CDR1 is ENHRY and CDR2 is SYGVKD in the germline V gene. The CDR3 is made up of 14 amino acids. With 6 bases removed from V and 4 bases from J, the gap between germline ends came to 15 bases. CDR3 sequence reads: CAIRATGWGTEAFF. The CDR3 DNA is TGTGCCATCAGAGCCACAGGGTGGGGCACTGAAGCTTTCTTT.

The rearrangement joins TRBV7-9 to TRBJ2-5; the match to TRBD2 covers 11 bases. The germline CDR1 and CDR2 sequences are SEHNR and FQNEAQ (reference sequence). The ends lost 6 bases at V and 4 bases at J; junction bases unmatched: 10. This CDR3 has 16 amino acids. CDR3 residues: CASSSPSGGSVETQYF. The CDR3 DNA follows: TGTGCCAGCAGTTCACCTAGCGGGGGGAGCGTAGAGACCCAGTACTTC.

The chain uses TRBV4-1 and TRBJ2-4; D perhaps matches TRBD1 (5 bases). The germline V gene has CDR1 MGHRA and CDR2 YSYEKL. The ends were cut back, 1 base at V and 3 bases at J, with 13 bases in the middle. CDR3 length equals 16 residues. In DNA, the CDR3 is TGCGCCAGCAGCCAAGCACTGGCAGGGATCAAAAACATTCAGTACTTC. Translating it yields CASSQALAGIKNIQYF.

The chain links TRBV6-1 to TRBJ2-5; no clear D. This CDR3 has 11 residues. The germline CDR1 and CDR2 sequences are MNHNS and SASEGT. V gave up 2 bases and J gave up 9 bases, with 7 bases separating them. The CDR3 spells CASSETWSQYF. The DNA of the CDR3 is TGTGCCAGCAGTGAAACGTGGTCCCAGTACTTC.

The gene calls are TRBV5-4 and TRBJ2-1; 8 positions agree with TRBD1. Germline loops: CDR1 SGHNT, CDR2 YYREEE (reference sequence). The CDR3 consists of 15 residues. J lost 2 bases, V lost 3 bases, and 4 bases had no gene match. The CDR3 is CASSSGQGAYNEQFF. CDR3 coding DNA: TGTGCCAGCAGCTCAGGACAGGGTGCCTACAATGAGCAGTTCTTC.

This chain connects TRBV2 to TRBJ2-2; 7 bases are shared with TRBD1. The CDR3 is made up of 16 amino acids. V shed 4 bases, J shed 5 bases, and the junction held 10 bases outside the gene matches. The germline V gene encodes CDR1 SNHLY and CDR2 FYNNEI. This chain's CDR3 is CASSVLTGVPTGELFF. The CDR3, as DNA: TGTGCCAGCAGTGTTTTAACAGGGGTTCCTACCGGGGAGCTGTTTTTT. Complete variable domain (other parts from reference TRBV2 and TRBJ2-2): EPEVTQTPSHQVTQMGQEVILRCVPISNHLYFYWYRQILGQKVEFLVSFYNNEISEKSEIFDDQFSVERPDGSNFTLKIRSTKLEDSAMYFCASSVLTGVPTGELFFGEGSRLTVL.

The V and J genes are TRBV5-4 and TRBJ1-2, with a tentative D call TRBD1 (6 bases). CDR3 size: 13 residues. V was clipped by 3 bases and J by 7 bases, with 13 bases between them. In germline, CDR1 is SGHNT, CDR2 YYREEE (reference sequence). The CDR3 reads CASSSAGGSGYTF. Here the CDR3 DNA reads TGTGCCAGCAGCTCAGCGGGGGGCAGTGGCTACACCTTC. The entire variable domain, with the rest obtained from reference TRBV5-4 and TRBJ1-2, is as follows: ETGVTQSPTHLIKTRGQQVTLRCSSQSGHNTVSWYQQALGQGPQFIFQYYREEENGRGNFPPRFSGLQFPNYSSELNVNALELDDSALYLCASSSAGGSGYTFGSGTRLTVV.

This chain links TRBV7-9 with TRBJ2-2; no reliable D call. V shed 5 bases and J shed 1 base, with 5 bases lying between them. The CDR3 spans 13 residues. Germline V lookup: CDR1 SEHNR, CDR2 FQNEAQ (reference sequence). Here the CDR3 DNA reads TGTGCCAGCAGCCATCAGAACACCGGGGAGCTGTTTTTT. As protein: CASSHQNTGELFF.

The rearrangement joins TRBV19 to TRBJ1-1; D remains ambiguous. Deletions cut 5 bases from V and 2 bases from J, with 9 bases between. CDR1 and CDR2 from the germline V gene are LNHDA and SQIVND (reference sequence). The CDR3 covers 13 residues. The CDR3 loop reads CASSLYSNTEAFF. Here the CDR3 DNA reads TGTGCCAGTAGTTTGTACAGTAACACTGAAGCTTTCTTT.

By share, this clone counts as medium-sized. The chain employs TRBV28 and TRBJ1-1; weak D call: TRBD1 (6 bases). CDR1 MDHEN and CDR2 SYDVKM come from the germline V gene. CDR3 length: 13 amino acids. The V end was cut by 6 bases, the J end by 9 bases, with 17 bases between. CDR3 loop: CASSDAGEGKAFF. CDR3 sequence (DNA): TGTGCCAGCAGCGATGCAGGGGAGGGGAAAGCTTTCTTT. Full variable domain (rest looked up from reference TRBV28 and TRBJ1-1): DVKVTQSSRYLVKRTGEKVFLECVQDMDHENMFWYRQDPGLGLRLIYFSYDVKMKEKGDIPEGYSVSREKKERFSLILESASTNQTSMYLCASSDAGEGKAFFGQGTRLTVV.

This chain uses TRBV5-6 with TRBJ2-5, with 12 bases identical to TRBD1. Germline V gene lookup returns CDR1 SGHDT and CDR2 YYEEEE. Trimming removed 7 bases from V and 5 bases from J; junction bases left unmatched: 15. The CDR3 runs to 17 residues. The CDR3 protein is CASGTTRRDRGRETQYF. The CDR3, as DNA: TGTGCCAGCGGTACCACCCGCCGGGACAGGGGGCGTGAGACCCAGTACTTC.

This clone was recorded once. This rearrangement joins TRBV4-2 to TRBJ2-3, with D possibly being TRBD1 (7 bases). Germline CDR1 and CDR2: LGHNA and YNFKEQ. Between the trimmed V and J ends, which lost 1 base and 5 bases, there was a span of 16 bases. This CDR3 is built from 16 residues. The CDR3 DNA is TGTGCCAGCAGCCAAGGGGGCCAGGGGGGAGGAGATACGCAGTATTTT. Amino acid sequence: CASSQGGQGGGDTQYF.

The chain recombines TRBV12-5 with TRBJ2-5, with D tentatively TRBD2 (6 bases). CDR1 and CDR2 from the germline V gene are LGHNT and FRNRAP. The V end was cut by 1 base, the J end by 4 bases, with 16 bases between. This CDR3 is 16 amino acids long. The CDR3, as DNA: TGTGCTAGTGGTTTGGGCTCCGGGATCGGGAGAGAGACCCAGTACTTC. This translates into CASGLGSGIGRETQYF.

This rearrangement joins TRBV7-6 to TRBJ1-6; possible D gene TRBD1, 5 bases. V lost 3 bases, J lost 8 bases, and 11 bases lay in between. Germline loops: CDR1 SGHVS, CDR2 FNYEAQ. This CDR3 comprises 14 residues. The CDR3 spells CASSLGLGDSPLHF. The CDR3 coding sequence is TGTGCCAGCAGCTTGGGGTTAGGGGATTCACCCCTCCACTTT.

This clone occurred once. The chain carries TRBV9 and TRBJ2-3; 9 positions agree with TRBD2. With V trimmed by 4 bases and J by 6 bases, 9 bases remained unmatched. There are 15 residues in the CDR3. CDR1 and CDR2 (germline): SGDLS, YYNGEE. The CDR3 coding sequence is TGTGCCAGCAGCCCAGCGGGGGGTCGTGCGGATACGCAGTATTTT. It encodes CASSPAGGRADTQYF.

This chain connects TRBV19 to TRBJ1-1, with 7 bases lining up with TRBD1. The CDR3 length is 13 residues. V trimming: 7 bases; J trimming: 1 base; junction bases outside the gene matches: 3. CDR1 is LNHDA and CDR2 is SQIVND in the germline V gene (reference sequence). CDR3 loop: CASNTGANTEAFF. DNA of the CDR3: TGTGCCAGTAATACAGGGGCGAACACTGAAGCTTTCTTT.

The chain employs TRBV5-1 and TRBJ2-3, with 13 bases identical to TRBD2. From germline, CDR1 is SGHRS and CDR2 YFSETQ. The CDR3 has 17 residues. J was trimmed by 1 base and V by 4 bases; bases with no gene match: 6. The chain's CDR3 is CASSLWTSGGGTDTQYF. In DNA form, the CDR3 reads TGCGCCAGCAGCCTATGGACTAGCGGGGGCGGCACAGATACGCAGTATTTT.

In this sample, this clone is medium-sized (0.01 to 0.1%). The chain recombines TRBV28 with TRBJ1-2; D may be TRBD1 (6 bases). Germline V gene lookup returns CDR1 MDHEN and CDR2 SYDVKM. Trimming removed 7 bases from V and 5 bases from J, with 11 bases in between. This CDR3 comprises 12 residues. The CDR3 reads CASTQDSYGYTF. The CDR3 coding sequence is TGTGCCAGCACCCAGGACAGTTATGGCTACACCTTC.